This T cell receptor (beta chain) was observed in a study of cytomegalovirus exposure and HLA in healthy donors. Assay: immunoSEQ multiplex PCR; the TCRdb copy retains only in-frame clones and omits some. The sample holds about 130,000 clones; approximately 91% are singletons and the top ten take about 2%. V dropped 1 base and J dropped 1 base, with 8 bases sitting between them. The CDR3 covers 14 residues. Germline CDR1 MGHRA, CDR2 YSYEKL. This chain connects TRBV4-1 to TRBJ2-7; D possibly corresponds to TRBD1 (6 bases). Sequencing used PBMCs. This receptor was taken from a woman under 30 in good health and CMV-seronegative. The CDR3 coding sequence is TGCGCCAGCAGCCAAGCGGACAGTTCCTACGAGCAGTACTTC. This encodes CASSQADSSYEQYF.